The clone carrying this TCR beta chain was seen many times. Antigen specificity is unknown. Source material was 2 million unsorted PBMCs, stored at -80 °C in RNAlater. The CDR3 covers 14 residues. Trimming cost V 3 bases and J 3 bases, with 9 bases left between them. This entry is derived from a study of neurological immune-mediated disorders. Study results and caveats: One cluster of related CDR3 sequences contained, by phylogenetic grouping, the repertoires of 18 of 34 multiple sclerosis patients and formed a possible signature.

TCRdb redid the calling of the 5' RACE reads with MiXCR, one entry per CDR3 protein. The sample has 45,000 to 60,000 distinct CDR3 sequences, more than 3% seen once. The sequence was obtained from a man between 25 and 39 years old with multiple sclerosis. The sequencing input was PBMCs. The chain is built from TRBV12-3 or TRBV12-4 and TRBJ1-5; D unresolved. CDR3 protein: CASSLGRDNQPQHF. The DNA of the CDR3 is TGTGCCAGCAGTTTGGGGAGGGACAATCAGCCCCAGCATTTT.